Listed below are T cell receptor beta chains from one sample, sequenced in a study of blood T cells in healthy people across ages. From the 5' RACE reads, TCRdb called clonotypes with MiXCR, one entry per CDR3 protein. The sample includes approximately 770,000 distinct CDR3 sequences, over 45% seen only once; the top ten take around 22%. The sequencing input was blood. These receptors were obtained from a young man in good health. The conserved cysteine and the conserved F or W are not part of the CDR3 here.

>TRBV27
ASSLSTTGSQY
>TRBV7-8
ASSSATSGASYNEQY
>TRBV20-1
SATGTSGKSDTQY
>TRBV13
ASSLGTPKYEQF
>TRBV27
ASSSSLGDTDTQY
>TRBV3-1
ASASGGGEGYT
>TRBV3-1
ASSQESGRGQY
>TRBV13
ASSLGQLRGGEETQY
>TRBV20-1
SAPSPTRDRVTYEQY
>TRBV7-2
ASSPREALNVLT
>TRBV5-6
ASSLGWAENTEAF